This TCR beta chain was sequenced in a study of blood T cell repertoires in COVID-19. Study-level information: COVID-19 samples collected from the United States, Italy and Spain covered acute and convalescent phases. In each case, the material was cDNA or gDNA derived from T cells, B-cell-depleted T cells, or PBMCs.

In the study's own analysis: Counts of nucleated cells, estimated from reference gene primer amplification, were obtained. Generated by immunoSEQ multiplex PCR, the TCRdb table keeps only in-frame clones and is missing some. V and J calls plus clone size are reproduced from that table; the DNA served to infer D and trimming. Here the sample spans tens of thousands of clones, 80% to 95% being singletons. V lost 0 bases, J lost 2 bases, and 8 bases lay in between. The germline gives CDR1 LGHDT, CDR2 YNNKEL (reference sequence). The CDR3 runs 15 residues. The chain joins TRBV3-1 (or the pseudogene TRBV3-2) to TRBJ2-1; D may be TRBD2 (6 bases). The TCR sequence derives from a man aged 50 or older with acute or convalescent COVID-19. The sample comprised peripheral blood. CDR3 amino acids: CASSQEAGTYNEQFF. The CDR3 DNA reads as TGTGCCAGCAGCCAAGAGGCGGGGACCTACAATGAGCAGTTCTTC.